This is a list of T cell receptor beta chains from one sample in a study of T cells in tuberculosis. Method: immunoSEQ multiplex PCR; TCRdb's copy keeps in-frame clones and lacks some. Seen here are 30,000 to 40,000 clones, less than 95% observed once, and the top ten hold 2% to 3%. The sample consisted of PBMCs, taken at tuberculosis diagnosis. Receptors originate from an adult with tuberculosis. The CDR3 runs from the conserved cysteine through the conserved F or W. A D gene is named only where the DNA matches it firmly. Size is omitted from some rows. Given values are once, few, many or a class for expanded clones.

TRBJ1-2 - - TRBV28 CASSKGVGYGYTF TGTGCCAGCAGTAAAGGGGTGGGATATGGCTACACCTTC
TRBJ1-1 - - TRBV11-2 CASSLGDWGINEGEAFF TGTGCCAGCAGCTTGGGGGACTGGGGGATCAATGAGGGTGAAGCTTTCTTT
TRBJ1-5 once TRBD1 TRBV28 CASNSPGQLNQPQHF TGTGCCAGCAACTCCCCGGGACAGCTAAATCAGCCCCAGCATTTT
TRBJ2-4 - TRBD2 TRBV30 CAWNLGLAVLGAKNIQYF TGTGCCTGGAACTTGGGACTAGCGGTCCTAGGGGCCAAAAACATTCAGTACTTC
TRBJ2-2 - - TRBV25-1 CASSDWGRGGELFF TGTGCCAGCAGTGATTGGGGAAGGGGCGGGGAGCTGTTTTTT
TRBJ2-4 - - TRBV29-1 CSVEGLGDTKNIQYF TGCAGCGTTGAAGGTTTAGGGGACACCAAAAACATTCAGTACTTC
TRBJ1-2 - TRBD1 TRBV19 CASSIVGTGESGGYTF TGTGCCAGTAGTATAGTTGGGACAGGGGAATCCGGCGGCTACACCTTC
TRBJ1-1 once - TRBV5-6 CASSRTSVNTEAFF TGTGCCAGCAGTCGTACCTCAGTGAACACTGAAGCTTTCTTT
TRBJ1-2 once - TRBV6-5 CASSMDGMSSGYTF TGTGCCAGCAGTATGGACGGGATGAGTAGTGGCTACACCTTC
TRBJ1-4 - - TRBV28 CASSFEESNEKLFF TGTGCCAGCAGTTTTGAGGAGTCTAATGAAAAACTGTTTTTT
TRBJ1-6 - - TRBV25-1 CASTSGGLSSPLHF TGTGCCAGCACCTCCGGGGGGTTAAGCTCACCCCTCCACTTT
TRBJ1-6 - TRBD1 TRBV4-2 CASSQDWWDRGLSSYNSPLHF TGTGCCAGCAGCCAAGATTGGTGGGACAGGGGCCTCAGCTCCTATAATTCACCCCTCCACTTT
TRBJ1-3 - - TRBV6-5 CASSYGAGAGNTIYF TGTGCCAGCAGTTATGGAGCAGGGGCTGGAAACACCATATATTTT
TRBJ1-3 once - TRBV11-2 CASSLVRGSGNTIYF TGTGCCAGCAGCTTAGTACGGGGTTCTGGAAACACCATATATTTT
TRBJ1-1 - - TRBV30 CAWRAQGKAEAFF TGTGCCTGGAGGGCCCAGGGTAAGGCTGAAGCTTTCTTT
TRBJ2-3 - - TRBV4-3 CASSQSRFRTDTQYF TGCGCCAGCAGCCAATCCCGGTTTCGCACAGATACGCAGTATTTT
TRBJ1-2 few - TRBV5-1 CATSKGGNYGYTF TGCGCCACTAGTAAAGGGGGAAACTATGGCTACACCTTC
TRBJ2-6 - - TRBV2 CARSSGANVLTF TGTGCAAGGAGCTCTGGGGCCAACGTCCTGACTTTC
TRBJ2-2 - TRBD1 TRBV11-1 CASNKQGSANTGELFF TGTGCCAGCAACAAACAGGGGTCCGCGAACACCGGGGAGCTGTTTTTT
TRBJ2-6 - - TRBV27 CASSSPGAGANVLTF TGTGCCAGCAGTTCCCCAGGGGCTGGGGCCAACGTCCTGACTTTC
TRBJ2-5 - - TRBV6-5 CASRLTGGLGETQYF TGTGCCAGCAGGCTTACGGGGGGCCTGGGAGAGACCCAGTACTTC
TRBJ1-2 - TRBD1 TRBV11-3 CASSPWTGGSNYGYTF TGTGCCAGCAGCCCTTGGACAGGGGGCAGTAACTATGGCTACACCTTC
TRBJ2-1 - - TRBV13 CASSQGSNEQFF TGTGCCAGCAGCCAGGGGTCCAATGAGCAGTTCTTC
TRBJ2-2 - TRBD2 TRBV28 CASSELAGYTGELFF TGTGCCAGCAGTGAACTAGCGGGGTACACCGGGGAGCTGTTTTTT
TRBJ2-5 - TRBD2 TRBV9 CASSVGASGGHEKETQYF TGTGCCAGCAGCGTAGGGGCTAGCGGGGGGCATGAAAAAGAGACCCAGTACTTC
TRBJ1-1 - - TRBV12-5 CASGLLLFGGSEAFF TGTGCTAGTGGTTTGTTACTGTTCGGGGGTAGTGAAGCTTTCTTT
TRBJ1-1 - - TRBV7-3 CASSLTANTEAFF TGTGCCAGCAGCTTAACAGCGAACACTGAAGCTTTCTTT
TRBJ1-4 - TRBD1 TRBV7-2 CASSLVGTGPNEKLFF TGTGCCAGCAGCTTAGTCGGGACAGGGCCTAATGAAAAACTGTTTTTT
TRBJ2-5 - TRBD1 TRBV19 CASRHRGRVETQYF TGTGCCAGTAGACACAGGGGGCGCGTGGAGACCCAGTACTTC
TRBJ2-2 once TRBD2 TRBV6-5 CASRRTQRGTGELFF TGTGCCAGCAGACGAACCCAGCGGGGGACCGGGGAGCTGTTTTTT
TRBJ1-2 - - TRBV28 CASSSQGVGYGYTF TGTGCCAGCAGTTCACAGGGAGTCGGCTATGGCTACACCTTC
TRBJ2-1 - TRBD2 TRBV15 CAAHPGGSSYNEQFF TGTGCCGCTCACCCGGGCGGGAGCTCCTACAATGAGCAGTTCTTC
TRBJ1-4 - TRBD1 TRBV27 CASSVHRGREKLFF TGTGCCAGCAGTGTCCACAGGGGGCGGGAAAAACTGTTTTTT
TRBJ2-2 - TRBD1 TRBV30 CAWSQGAAGELFF TGTGCCTGGAGTCAGGGGGCAGCCGGGGAGCTGTTTTTT
TRBJ2-7 - TRBD1 TRBV7-6 CASSSQTGGLNEQYF TGTGCCAGCAGCTCTCAGACAGGGGGCCTCAACGAGCAGTACTTC
TRBJ2-2 - TRBD1 TRBV6-5 CASSATGANTGELFF TGTGCCAGCAGCGCTACAGGGGCGAACACCGGGGAGCTGTTTTTT
TRBJ2-5 - TRBD1 TRBV25-1 CASTGQVMDKRTQYF TGTGCCAGCACGGGACAGGTTATGGATAAGAGAACCCAGTACTTC
TRBJ2-1 - TRBD2 TRBV27 CASSFGGASNEQFF TGTGCCAGCAGTTTCGGGGGGGCCAGCAATGAGCAGTTCTTC
TRBJ1-1 - TRBD1 TRBV4-3 CASSRRTGPMNTEAFF TGCGCCAGCAGCCGACGGACAGGTCCAATGAACACTGAAGCTTTCTTT
TRBJ1-1 - - TRBV29-1 CSVALERAFF TGCAGCGTTGCTCTAGAGAGGGCTTTCTTT
TRBJ1-4 - - TRBV15 CATSRPRQYYATNEKLFF TGTGCCACCAGCAGACCCCGACAGTATTATGCAACTAATGAAAAACTGTTTTTT
TRBJ2-1 - TRBD1 TRBV29-1 CSVAGQGIYEQFF TGCAGCGTTGCTGGACAGGGAATCTATGAGCAGTTCTTC
TRBJ2-2 - TRBD2 TRBV11-2 CASSFTSGNTGELFF TGTGCCAGCAGCTTCACTAGCGGCAACACCGGGGAGCTGTTTTTT
TRBJ1-2 - - TRBV29-1 CSVERWAGVSYGYTF TGCAGCGTTGAACGCTGGGCGGGGGTCTCCTATGGCTACACCTTC
TRBJ1-6 few TRBD1 TRBV5-4 CASSLGQGSNSPLHF TGTGCCAGCAGCTTGGGACAGGGAAGTAATTCACCCCTCCACTTT
TRBJ1-6 - - TRBV18 CASSPYREFPNSPLHF TGTGCCAGCTCACCATACAGGGAATTTCCTAATTCACCCCTCCACTTT
TRBJ1-6 - - TRBV30 CAWSLVSGPGNSPLHF TGTGCCTGGAGTCTTGTGAGCGGACCGGGTAATTCACCCCTCCACTTT
TRBJ1-1 - TRBD1 TRBV28 CASSSLDREDTEAFF TGTGCCAGCAGTTCGTTGGACAGGGAGGACACTGAAGCTTTCTTT
TRBJ2-7 - - TRBV7-3 CASSSSGSFHEQYF TGTGCCAGCAGCTCTTCTGGGAGTTTCCACGAGCAGTACTTC
TRBJ1-5 few - TRBV7-2 CASSLERSNQPQHF TGTGCCAGCAGCTTAGAACGGTCCAATCAGCCCCAGCATTTT
TRBJ2-3 - TRBD1 TRBV5-1 CASSSGQAPDTQYF TGCGCCAGCAGCTCCGGACAGGCCCCAGATACGCAGTATTTT
TRBJ2-6 - TRBD1 TRBV7-3 CASSSEGASSGANVLTF TGTGCCAGCAGCTCCGAGGGGGCCTCCTCTGGGGCCAACGTCCTGACTTTC
TRBJ2-1 - - TRBV7-2 CASSLVAGPSSYNEQFF TGTGCCAGCAGCTTAGTAGCAGGGCCAAGCTCCTACAATGAGCAGTTCTTC
TRBJ2-1 - TRBD1 TRBV2 CASSEGDRGTNEQFF TGTGCCAGCAGTGAAGGGGACAGGGGGACCAATGAGCAGTTCTTC
TRBJ1-5 - - TRBV4-2 CASSQGDRMNQPQHF TGTGCCAGCAGCCAAGGTGACAGGATGAATCAGCCCCAGCATTTT